This TCR beta chain was observed in a study of cytomegalovirus exposure and HLA in healthy donors. Overall study findings and caveats: Later, an analysis found that common viral pathogens appeared to be linked with several of the most significant clusters.

PCR amplification relied on 60 Vbeta primers (plus 13 Jbeta primers). Method: immunoSEQ multiplex PCR; TCRdb's copy keeps in-frame clones and lacks some. The sample lists over 100,000 clones, 81% occurring once. In regard to this clone: The antigen is unknown.

Germline CDR1 reads MNHEY; CDR2 reads SMNVEV (reference sequence). This CDR3 is 15 amino acids long. V dropped 3 bases and J dropped 5; count of bases not matched to a gene: 7. The rearrangement links TRBV27 to TRBJ2-5; 9 bases are shared with TRBD1. The sequence derives from a young woman in good health and CMV-seronegative. Sequenced: PBMCs. The CDR3 DNA is TGTGCCAGCAGTTTCGCGACAGGGGGATGGGAGACCCAGTACTTC. It codes for CASSFATGGWETQYF.